Listed below are T cell receptor beta chains from one sample, sequenced in a study of blood T cell repertoires in COVID-19. The method was immunoSEQ multiplex PCR; TCRdb's version includes in-frame clones alone and lacks a portion of them. The table lists under 250,000 clones, 75% to 90% of them singletons, with more than 5.5% in the top ten. The sequenced material came from peripheral blood. The origin of the receptors is a man in his sixties who had recovered from COVID-19. Both conserved end residues are part of each CDR3. D genes are given only for firm matches. Not all rows give a size; the values are once, few, many and, for expanded clones, a class.

D: NA
V: TRBV19
J: TRBJ2-6
size: NA
CDR3: CASSIQNSGANVLTF
DNA: TGTGCCAGTAGTATACAGAACTCTGGGGCCAACGTCCTGACTTTC

D: TRBD1
V: TRBV5-1
J: TRBJ2-1
size: NA
CDR3: CASSKNRGNEQFF
DNA: TGCGCCAGCAGTAAAAACAGGGGTAATGAGCAGTTCTTC

D: TRBD2
V: TRBV4-1
J: TRBJ2-7
size: few
CDR3: CASSQEYPGGYEQYF
DNA: TGCGCCAGCAGCCAAGAATACCCGGGGGGCTACGAGCAGTACTTC

D: NA
V: TRBV5-8
J: TRBJ2-7
size: NA
CDR3: CATDPRTAGRNEQYF
DNA: TGTGCCACGGATCCGAGGACCGCGGGGAGAAACGAGCAGTACTTC

D: NA
V: TRBV4-1
J: TRBJ2-1
size: few
CDR3: CASSQVGQGTDNEQFF
DNA: TGCGCCAGCAGCCAAGTTGGGCAGGGTACCGACAATGAGCAGTTCTTC

D: NA
V: TRBV5-1
J: TRBJ1-3
size: NA
CDR3: CASSLDNSGNTIYF
DNA: TGCGCCAGCAGCTTGGATAACTCTGGAAACACCATATATTTT

D: TRBD1
V: TRBV7-2
J: TRBJ2-7
size: few
CDR3: CASSLQQGATYEQYF
DNA: TGTGCCAGCAGCTTACAGCAGGGGGCCACCTACGAGCAGTACTTC

D: TRBD1
V: TRBV28
J: TRBJ2-7
size: NA
CDR3: CASKRTGSDEQYF
DNA: TGTGCCAGCAAAAGGACAGGGTCTGACGAGCAGTACTTC

D: NA
V: TRBV5-6
J: TRBJ2-1
size: NA
CDR3: CASSLGSIAQSQFF
DNA: TGTGCCAGCAGCTTGGGCAGTATAGCCCAGAGCCAGTTCTTC

D: TRBD2
V: TRBV5-1
J: TRBJ2-1
size: NA
CDR3: CASSFGLAGNEQFF
DNA: TGCGCCAGCAGCTTTGGGTTAGCGGGTAATGAGCAGTTCTTC

D: NA
V: TRBV7-6
J: TRBJ1-1
size: NA
CDR3: CASTRGLNTEAFF
DNA: TGTGCCAGCACTAGGGGGTTGAACACTGAAGCTTTCTTT

D: TRBD2
V: TRBV3-1/TRBV3-2
J: TRBJ2-5
size: NA
CDR3: CASSQLGGRKETQYF
DNA: TGTGCCAGCAGCCAATTAGGCGGGAGGAAAGAGACCCAGTACTTC

D: TRBD2
V: TRBV5-1
J: TRBJ2-5
size: NA
CDR3: CASSLAPGLAGGPSRETQYF
DNA: TGCGCCAGCAGCTTGGCCCCGGGACTAGCGGGAGGTCCAAGTAGGGAGACCCAGTACTTC

D: TRBD1
V: TRBV6-5
J: TRBJ1-1
size: NA
CDR3: CASTPQGARTEAFF
DNA: TGTGCCAGCACCCCACAGGGGGCGCGCACTGAAGCTTTCTTT

D: NA
V: TRBV19
J: TRBJ1-2
size: NA
CDR3: CASSTPPPGYGYTF
DNA: TGTGCCAGTAGTACACCACCGCCAGGCTATGGCTACACCTTC

D: NA
V: TRBV18
J: TRBJ2-5
size: NA
CDR3: CASSPPAPAETQYF
DNA: TGTGCCAGCTCACCACCGGCACCCGCAGAGACCCAGTACTTC

D: NA
V: TRBV12-3/TRBV12-4
J: TRBJ2-7
size: NA
CDR3: CASSINYEQYF
DNA: TGTGCCAGCAGTATTAACTACGAGCAGTACTTC

D: NA
V: TRBV5-1
J: TRBJ2-3
size: once
CDR3: CASGTSRSTDTQYF
DNA: TGCGCCTCGGGTACTAGCCGGAGCACAGATACGCAGTATTTT

D: NA
V: TRBV9
J: TRBJ1-1
size: NA
CDR3: CASSVVSLNTEAFF
DNA: TGTGCCAGCAGCGTAGTATCACTGAATACTGAAGCTTTCTTT

D: NA
V: TRBV3-1/TRBV3-2
J: TRBJ1-2
size: NA
CDR3: CASRPGGLGGYTF
DNA: TGTGCCAGCAGGCCAGGAGGGCTCGGTGGCTACACCTTC

D: NA
V: TRBV14
J: TRBJ2-7
size: NA
CDR3: CASSLNRFYEQYF
DNA: TGTGCCAGCAGCCTAAATAGATTCTACGAGCAGTACTTC

D: TRBD1
V: TRBV27
J: TRBJ1-6
size: NA
CDR3: CASRNPRAGTGLFSLHF
DNA: TGTGCCAGCAGAAACCCAAGGGCCGGGACAGGGCTGTTTTCCCTCCACTTT

D: TRBD1
V: TRBV11-2
J: TRBJ2-5
size: NA
CDR3: CASSMQGAKPQYF
DNA: TGTGCCAGCAGCATGCAGGGGGCTAAGCCCCAGTACTTC

D: TRBD2
V: TRBV5-1
J: TRBJ2-5
size: NA
CDR3: CASSQRLAGALKYF
DNA: TGCGCCAGCAGCCAGAGACTAGCGGGGGCCCTGAAGTACTTC

D: TRBD1
V: TRBV10-3
J: TRBJ1-2
size: NA
CDR3: CAISEPFSDRGYGYTF
DNA: TGTGCCATCAGTGAGCCTTTCTCCGACAGGGGCTATGGCTACACCTTC

D: TRBD2
V: TRBV18
J: TRBJ2-7
size: NA
CDR3: CASSPPTSGKYEQYF
DNA: TGTGCCAGCTCACCACCAACTAGCGGGAAATACGAGCAGTACTTC

D: NA
V: TRBV23-1
J: TRBJ1-2
size: NA
CDR3: CASSQSESGINYGYTF
DNA: TGCGCCAGCAGTCAATCTGAGTCAGGGATTAACTATGGCTACACCTTC

D: NA
V: TRBV9
J: TRBJ1-1
size: NA
CDR3: CASSVEVGGAAFF
DNA: TGTGCCAGCAGCGTAGAGGTTGGGGGGGCGGCTTTCTTT

D: TRBD1
V: TRBV6-6
J: TRBJ1-2
size: NA
CDR3: CASTPFDRGYGYTF
DNA: TGTGCCAGCACCCCATTCGACAGGGGATATGGCTACACCTTC

D: NA
V: TRBV18
J: TRBJ2-1
size: NA
CDR3: CASLGSAVYNEQFF
DNA: TGTGCCAGCCTAGGTAGCGCGGTTTACAATGAGCAGTTCTTC

D: TRBD1
V: TRBV6-5
J: TRBJ1-1
size: NA
CDR3: CASSKQGSTEAFF
DNA: TGTGCCAGCAGCAAACAGGGGAGTACTGAAGCTTTCTTT

D: TRBD2
V: TRBV24-1
J: TRBJ2-5
size: NA
CDR3: CATSGGGLETQYF
DNA: TGTGCCACCAGTGGCGGGGGTTTGGAGACCCAGTACTTC

D: TRBD1
V: TRBV7-3
J: TRBJ2-7
size: NA
CDR3: CASSRDRLGEQYF
DNA: TGTGCCAGCAGCCGGGACAGGCTTGGCGAGCAGTACTTC

D: NA
V: TRBV6-5
J: TRBJ2-2
size: once
CDR3: CASSPFPGELFF
DNA: TGTGCCAGCAGTCCGTTTCCCGGGGAGCTGTTTTTT

D: NA
V: TRBV3-1/TRBV3-2
J: TRBJ2-7
size: NA
CDR3: CASSQASYEQYF
DNA: TGTGCCAGCAGCCAAGCGTCCTACGAGCAGTACTTC

D: NA
V: TRBV7-9
J: TRBJ2-3
size: NA
CDR3: CASSAMSAHWTDTQYF
DNA: TGTGCCAGCAGCGCTATGTCAGCGCATTGGACAGATACGCAGTATTTT

D: NA
V: TRBV11-2
J: TRBJ1-5
size: NA
CDR3: CASSPASSNQPQHF
DNA: TGTGCCAGCAGCCCCGCGAGTAGCAATCAGCCCCAGCATTTT

D: TRBD2
V: TRBV18
J: TRBJ2-1
size: NA
CDR3: CASSPGLVDEQFF
DNA: TGTGCCAGCTCACCCGGACTAGTGGATGAGCAGTTCTTC

D: TRBD1
V: TRBV5-1
J: TRBJ2-3
size: NA
CDR3: CASSSKDRASSTDTQYF
DNA: TGCGCCAGCAGCTCAAAAGACAGGGCATCTAGCACAGATACGCAGTATTTT

D: NA
V: TRBV9
J: TRBJ2-3
size: NA
CDR3: CASSVASQGGTDTQYF
DNA: TGTGCCAGCAGCGTAGCTTCACAGGGTGGCACAGATACGCAGTATTTT

D: NA
V: TRBV2
J: TRBJ2-1
size: many
CDR3: CASRNRAYNEQFF
DNA: TGTGCCAGCAGGAACCGAGCCTACAATGAGCAGTTCTTC

D: NA
V: TRBV27
J: TRBJ2-2
size: NA
CDR3: CASSLQGNINTGELFF
DNA: TGTGCCAGCAGTTTACAGGGAAATATCAACACCGGGGAGCTGTTTTTT

D: NA
V: TRBV11-2
J: TRBJ2-7
size: NA
CDR3: CASSPIRTGRAYEQYF
DNA: TGTGCCAGCAGCCCAATAAGAACAGGGAGAGCCTACGAGCAGTACTTC

D: NA
V: TRBV5-1
J: TRBJ1-1
size: NA
CDR3: CASSLGRQRTEAFF
DNA: TGCGCCAGCAGCTTGGGGCGACAACGAACTGAAGCTTTCTTT

D: NA
V: TRBV7-6
J: TRBJ1-3
size: NA
CDR3: CASSLIGLAASSSGNTIYF
DNA: TGTGCCAGCAGCTTAATCGGGTTGGCAGCTTCGTCCTCTGGAAACACCATATATTTT

D: TRBD2
V: TRBV29-1
J: TRBJ2-3
size: NA
CDR3: CSVAGPTDTQYF
DNA: TGCAGCGTAGCGGGACCCACAGATACGCAGTATTTT

D: TRBD1
V: TRBV19
J: TRBJ2-3
size: NA
CDR3: CASSMTGLGTDTQYF
DNA: TGTGCCAGTAGTATGACAGGGTTGGGGACAGATACGCAGTATTTT

D: TRBD1
V: TRBV6-5
J: TRBJ1-2
size: NA
CDR3: CASSRQGSLGYGYTF
DNA: TGTGCCAGCAGCCGACAGGGGAGCTTGGGCTATGGCTACACCTTC

D: NA
V: TRBV6-5
J: TRBJ2-5
size: few
CDR3: CASRQDSARTQYF
DNA: TGTGCCAGCCGCCAAGACTCCGCCCGGACCCAGTACTTC

D: NA
V: TRBV2
J: TRBJ2-7
size: NA
CDR3: CASSESQGNYEQYF
DNA: TGTGCCAGCAGTGAAAGCCAGGGGAATTACGAGCAGTACTTC